This TCR beta chain originates from a study of T cell changes during pregnancy in multiple sclerosis. The CDR3 has 15 amino acids. Germline V gene lookup returns CDR1 LGHNA and CDR2 YSLEER. The trim removed 3 bases at V and 2 bases at J, leaving 7 bases unmatched. TCRdb's table, derived via immunoSEQ multiplex PCR, lists solely in-frame clones and lacks some. This table has roughly 34,000 clones, 70% to 90% appearing once. The sequenced sample was CD8+ T cells from peripheral blood mononuclear cells, obtained in the third trimester of pregnancy. This TCR was sampled from a female donor with multiple sclerosis, enrolled in a pregnancy study. This chain joins TRBV4-3 and TRBJ2-7; 7 nucleotides align to TRBD1. The CDR3 loop reads CASSQSTGSTYEQYF. The CDR3 nucleotides are TGCGCCAGCAGCCAGTCGACAGGGTCGACCTACGAGCAGTACTTC.